This passage covers 21 T cell receptor beta chains from one sample sequenced in a study of cytomegalovirus exposure and HLA in healthy donors. This table comes from immunoSEQ multiplex PCR, and its TCRdb copy is limited to in-frame clones, with some not included. This sample yields approximately 60,000 clones, of which roughly 93% are seen a single time; under 7% belongs to the top ten. Material: PBMCs. The receptors shown here come from a woman aged 18-29 years in good health and CMV-seronegative.

J is TRBJ2-7 and V is TRBV2; TRBD2 matches at 11 bases. V was pared by 5 bases and J by 7 bases, with 7 bases of the junction left unmatched. The CDR3 runs 14 residues. Per germline, CDR1 SNHLY and CDR2 FYNNEI. In DNA, the CDR3 is TGTGCCAGCAGTCTAGCGGGGGGTATGTGGGAGCAGTACTTC. Translated, it gives CASSLAGGMWEQYF.

This clone has just a few counts. The chain joins TRBV6-4 to TRBJ2-3, with 8 bases matching TRBD2. Germline values: CDR1 MRHNA, CDR2 SNTAGT. J gave up 2 bases and V 3 bases, and 4 bases lay outside the gene matches. The CDR3 length is 15 residues. CDR3 protein: CASSEGGLDTDTQYF. Here the CDR3 DNA reads TGTGCCAGCAGTGAGGGGGGACTAGACACAGATACGCAGTATTTT.

The chain recombines TRBV11-2 with TRBJ2-5; 7 bases line up with TRBD2. This CDR3 spans 15 amino acids. Germline values: CDR1 SGHAT, CDR2 FQNNGV. The junction had 10 bases not matched to a gene; V was cut back by 5 bases and J by 4 bases. The DNA of the CDR3 is TGTGCCAGCAGCGCAGGGAGGGGCGCGGGAGAGACCCAGTACTTC. This codes for CASSAGRGAGETQYF.

The chain employs TRBV7-2 and TRBJ2-6, with a weak D call TRBD1 (5 bases). Germline V gene lookup returns CDR1 SGHTA and CDR2 FQGNSA. The length of the CDR3 is 16 residues. V shed 11 bases and J shed 0 bases, with 17 bases lying between them. CDR3: CASRVPTGSGANVLTF. The CDR3 DNA is TGTGCCTCCAGGGTCCCCACAGGCTCTGGGGCCAACGTCCTGACTTTC.

This chain joins TRBV29-1 and TRBJ2-1; 7 bases are shared with TRBD2. V shed 6 bases, J shed 10 bases, and the junction held 9 bases outside the gene matches. The length of the CDR3 is 12 residues. Germline CDR1 and CDR2: SQVTM and ANQGSEA. The CDR3 loop is CSVGTGTTEQFF. CDR3 DNA: TGCAGCGTGGGTACCGGGACTACCGAGCAGTTCTTC.

V and J are TRBV9 and TRBJ1-6, with a possible D match to TRBD1 (5 bases). CDR1 and CDR2 (germline): SGDLS, YYNGEE. V was trimmed by 3 bases and J by 0 bases, leaving 13 bases between them. CDR3 length: 17 residues. The CDR3 coding sequence is TGTGCCAGCAGCGGCGGCACAGGAAGCTCCTATAATTCACCCCTCCACTTT. It encodes CASSGGTGSSYNSPLHF.

The gene calls are TRBV7-6 and TRBJ2-3; the D gene is possibly TRBD2 (6 bases). CDR1 SGHVS and CDR2 FNYEAQ come from the germline V gene. The CDR3 spans 17 residues. V lost 5 bases and J lost 2, with 20 bases in between. CDR3 region: CASSIVSGLKNTDTQYF. CDR3 DNA: TGTGCCAGCAGCATCGTGAGCGGGCTAAAGAACACAGATACGCAGTATTTT.

The chain has TRBV13 and TRBJ2-7; D is uncertain. The length of the CDR3 is 15 residues. The germline V gene has CDR1 PRHDT and CDR2 FYEKMQ (reference sequence). Trimming removed 0 bases at V and 3 bases at J, with 12 bases between. The CDR3 is CASSLGLDKLYEQYF. The DNA for the CDR3 is TGTGCCAGCAGCTTAGGGCTTGACAAGCTCTACGAGCAGTACTTC.

The chain links TRBV28 to TRBJ1-4; 9 bases are shared with TRBD1. Trimming took 7 bases from V and 6 from J; bases not matched to a gene: 6. From germline, CDR1 is MDHEN and CDR2 SYDVKM. This CDR3 has 14 amino acids. CDR3 in DNA: TGTGCCAGCACAAAGACAGGGGGGTATGAAAAACTGTTTTTT. This translates into CASTKTGGYEKLFF.

The chain couples TRBV6-6 to TRBJ2-7, with D possibly matching TRBD2 (6 bases). The ends were cut back, 2 bases at V and 0 bases at J, with 11 bases in the middle. The CDR3 sequence is 15 residues long. Germline CDR1 MNHNY, CDR2 SVGAGI (reference sequence). CDR3 sequence: CASSYVPGDSYEQYF. CDR3 DNA: TGTGCCAGCAGTTACGTCCCGGGGGACTCCTACGAGCAGTACTTC.

The gene calls are TRBV10-2 and TRBJ2-3; TRBD2 matches at 13 bases. Germline V gene data show CDR1 as WSHSY and CDR2 as SAAADI. This CDR3 is built from 15 residues. V was pared by 6 bases and J by 3 bases, with 3 bases of the junction left unmatched. The CDR3 DNA sequence: TGCGCCAGCAGGGGACTAGCGGGGCGGACAGATACGCAGTATTTT. It translates to CASRGLAGRTDTQYF.

The chain joins TRBV27 to TRBJ2-7; D is possibly TRBD2 (7 bases). CDR1 is MNHEY, CDR2 SMNVEV, per germline (reference sequence). Trimming pared 6 bases from V and 0 bases from J, leaving 21 bases between. The CDR3 consists of 17 residues. Here the CDR3 reads CASSTHRGGAGSYEQYF. CDR3 nucleotides: TGTGCCAGCAGCACGCACCGAGGGGGGGCGGGCTCCTACGAGCAGTACTTC.

The rearrangement links TRBV19 to TRBJ2-3, with D perhaps matching TRBD1 (5 bases). Deletions cut 1 base from V and 0 bases from J, with 8 bases between. This CDR3 contains 15 residues. The V gene's germline CDR1 is LNHDA and CDR2 SQIVND (reference sequence). In DNA form, the CDR3 reads TGTGCCAGTAGTATAGTAGGGGTGAGCACAGATACGCAGTATTTT. It encodes CASSIVGVSTDTQYF.

This clone was recorded only once. The chain uses TRBV2 and TRBJ1-5, with unresolved D. Per germline, CDR1 SNHLY and CDR2 FYNNEI. Trimming took 7 bases from V and 6 from J, leaving 13 bases between them. The CDR3 is made up of 13 amino acids. Here the CDR3 reads CASTAQATQPQHF. CDR3 nucleotides: TGTGCCAGCACCGCCCAGGCGACTCAGCCCCAGCATTTT.

The V gene is TRBV5-6, the J gene TRBJ1-2, with 9 positions matching TRBD1. Losses at the gene ends were 5 bases for V and 4 bases for J; bases not matched to a gene: 3. Germline CDR1 is SGHDT and CDR2 is YYEEEE. The CDR3 loop spans 13 amino acids. CDR3 sequence reads: CASSTGGRYGYTF. In DNA, the CDR3 is TGTGCCAGCAGTACAGGGGGCCGCTATGGCTACACCTTC. Drawing the rest from reference TRBV5-6 and TRBJ1-2, the complete variable domain is DAGVTQSPTHLIKTRGQQVTLRCSPKSGHDTVSWYQQALGQGPQFIFQYYEEEERQRGNFPDRFSGHQFPNYSSELNVNALLLGDSALYLCASSTGGRYGYTFGSGTRLTVV.

V usage is TRBV5-5 and J usage is TRBJ1-3, with a possible D match to TRBD1 (5 bases). V lost 5 bases and J lost 2, with 14 bases in between. Germline V lookup: CDR1 SGHKS, CDR2 YYEKEE (reference sequence). CDR3 length equals 15 residues. CDR3 sequence (DNA): TGTGCCAGCAGTTCCCTCAGGGTTCCTGGAAACACCATATATTTT. This codes for CASSSLRVPGNTIYF.

The chain is built from TRBV7-6 and TRBJ2-7, with D perhaps matching TRBD1 (5 bases). This CDR3 comprises 15 residues. V shed 4 bases and J shed 1 base, with 14 bases lying between them. CDR1 is SGHVS and CDR2 is FNYEAQ in the germline V gene. CDR3: CASSSDNFPSYEQYF. CDR3 coding DNA: TGTGCCAGCAGCTCGGACAACTTCCCTTCCTACGAGCAGTACTTC.

V is TRBV7-9 and J is TRBJ1-2; 9 bases align to TRBD1. The V gene end was trimmed by 5 bases and the J gene end by 5 bases; junction bases not matched to a gene: 12. In germline, CDR1 is SEHNR, CDR2 FQNEAQ (reference sequence). The CDR3 is 16 residues long. The chain's CDR3 is CASSHGAGTGFYGYTF. CDR3 sequence (DNA): TGTGCCAGCAGCCATGGGGCCGGGACAGGGTTTTATGGCTACACCTTC. Full variable domain (remainder filled in from reference TRBV7-9 and TRBJ1-2): DTGVSQNPRHKITKRGQNVTFRCDPISEHNRLYWYRQTLGQGPEFLTYFQNEAQLEKSRLLSDRFSAERPKGSFSTLEIQRTEQGDSAMYLCASSHGAGTGFYGYTFGSGTRLTVV.

The chain couples TRBV4-2 to TRBJ2-2; TRBD2 might be the D (6 bases). CDR3 length: 15 residues. Trimming removed 3 bases from V and 2 bases from J, with 10 bases in between. Germline values: CDR1 LGHNA, CDR2 YNFKEQ. The CDR3 region has the DNA TGTGCCAGCAGCCAGGGGACTGCAAACACCGGGGAGCTGTTTTTT. Translated, it gives CASSQGTANTGELFF.

The count of this clone is one. The chain carries TRBV9 and TRBJ1-2; no clear D. The CDR3 totals 18 residues. Per germline, CDR1 SGDLS and CDR2 YYNGEE. V was cut by 2 bases and J by 4 bases, with 24 bases left in between. The CDR3 spells CASSVGRLGQRRSYGYTF. The CDR3 coding sequence is TGTGCCAGCAGCGTGGGGAGACTAGGGCAGAGGAGAAGCTATGGCTACACCTTC.

The V and J genes are TRBV7-8 and TRBJ1-2, with 7 bases matching TRBD1. V lost 5 bases, J lost 4 bases, and 10 bases stayed unmatched. This CDR3 is built from 15 residues. CDR1 and CDR2 from the germline V gene are SGHVS and FQNEAQ. CDR3 DNA sequence: TGTGCCAGCAGCGATCAGCTAGACAGGGCCTATGGCTACACCTTC. It is translated as CASSDQLDRAYGYTF.